This is a list of T cell receptor beta chains from one sample in a study of T cell responses to AZD1222 COVID-19 vaccine. The repertoire was sequenced with immunoSEQ multiplex PCR; TCRdb's copy has only in-frame clones and lacks some. The sample contains around 100,000 clones, roughly 90% of which appear only once. This sample comprised peripheral blood, obtained on day 0 of AZD1222 vaccination. These receptors were taken from an adult in good health. Both conserved end residues are part of each CDR3. Each record gives: J gene, clone size, D gene, V gene, CDR3 DNA, CDR3 protein. D genes are given only for firm matches. Clone size appears in some rows only: once, few, many, or a class for an expanded clone.

TRBJ1-2 NA NA TRBV7-9 TGTGCCAGCAGCTTAGGAGTTAACTATGGCTACACCTTC CASSLGVNYGYTF
TRBJ2-6 NA TRBD1 TRBV19 TGTGCCAGTAGGGCGACAGGGGCCAGCTCTGGGGCCAACGTCCTGACTTTC CASRATGASSGANVLTF
TRBJ1-5 NA NA TRBV2 TGTGCCAGCAGTGGTGGCTATAGCAATCAGCCCCAGCATTTT CASSGGYSNQPQHF
TRBJ2-7 NA NA TRBV27 TGTGCCAGCAGTTTTCTTCACAACTCCTACGAGCAGTACTTC CASSFLHNSYEQYF
TRBJ2-7 NA TRBD1 TRBV27 TGTGCCAGCAGCCTAGGGGGACAGGGGGCTTTCTACGAGCAGTACTTC CASSLGGQGAFYEQYF
TRBJ2-2 NA TRBD2 TRBV7-6 TGTGCCAGCAGCTTACAAGCGGGAGGGAACACCGGGGAGCTGTTTTTT CASSLQAGGNTGELFF
TRBJ2-7 NA NA TRBV3-1/TRBV3-2 TGTGCCAGCAGCCCTATTGGGAGAGAGCAGTACTTC CASSPIGREQYF
TRBJ1-2 NA NA TRBV11-2 TGTGCCAGCGCCGGGGCCGGGGCGGATGGCTACACCTTC CASAGAGADGYTF
TRBJ2-2 NA TRBD1 TRBV10-3 TGTGCCATCAGTGGGACAGGGGGCGCATCCGGGGAGCTGTTTTTT CAISGTGGASGELFF
TRBJ1-2 NA NA TRBV19 TGTGCCAGTACATGGGCGGGCTATGGCTACACCTTC CASTWAGYGYTF
TRBJ2-2 NA NA TRBV18 TGTGCCAGCTCCCTGCAAACCGGGGAGCTGTTTTTT CASSLQTGELFF
TRBJ1-3 NA NA TRBV15 TGTGCCACCAGCTTGAGAGACGAACACACCATATATTTT CATSLRDEHTIYF
TRBJ1-5 NA NA TRBV7-2 TGTGCCACCCGCCTTGGGTTGGGGAATCAGCCCCAGCATTTT CATRLGLGNQPQHF
TRBJ2-1 NA NA TRBV5-4 TGTGCCAGCAGCTTGGCACTACGCAATGAGCAGTTCTTC CASSLALRNEQFF
TRBJ2-3 NA NA TRBV6-1 TGTGCCAGCAGTGAAGAGAGGCGGGATACGCAGTATTTT CASSEERRDTQYF
TRBJ2-1 NA TRBD1 TRBV4-1 TGCGCCAGCAGCGGGGACAGGGGTCGTGGCAATGAGCAGTTCTTC CASSGDRGRGNEQFF
TRBJ1-1 NA NA TRBV11-2 TGTGCCAGCAGCTCATATCGGCAGATGAACACTGAAGCTTTCTTT CASSSYRQMNTEAFF
TRBJ2-3 NA NA TRBV6-5 TGTGCCAGCACCGAACGGGGGCTAAGCACAGATACGCAGTATTTT CASTERGLSTDTQYF
TRBJ1-1 NA NA TRBV10-3 TGTGCCATCAGTGAAGGGGCCACAAACACTGAAGCTTTCTTT CAISEGATNTEAFF
TRBJ1-5 NA NA TRBV2 TGTGCCAGCAGTGACGTCAGCGCAAGGAATCAGCCCCAGCATTTT CASSDVSARNQPQHF
TRBJ2-5 once TRBD2 TRBV27 TGTGCCAGCAAACCGGGACTAGCGACCGGCGAAGATTGGACCCAGTACTTC CASKPGLATGEDWTQYF
TRBJ1-1 NA NA TRBV6-5 TGTGCCAGCAGCGAGCGGACTATCGAACAGACTGAAGCTTTCTTT CASSERTIEQTEAFF
TRBJ2-6 NA NA TRBV5-1 TGCGCCAGCAAACCTTACTCTGGGGCCAACGTCCTGACTTTC CASKPYSGANVLTF
TRBJ2-2 NA TRBD1 TRBV6-2/TRBV6-3 TGTGCCAGCAGTAGAAACAGGGGATCTGGGGAGCTGTTTTTT CASSRNRGSGELFF
TRBJ2-7 NA NA TRBV21-1 TGTGCCAGCAACGACAGGGAAGAGGTCGAGCAGTACTTC CASNDREEVEQYF
TRBJ2-1 NA NA TRBV5-1 TGCGCCAGCAGCTTGCTGCAGGGATGGATAGATGAGCAGTTCTTC CASSLLQGWIDEQFF
TRBJ1-2 once NA TRBV29-1 TGCAGCGTTGCCCCGGACAGACGCCACTATGGCTACACCTTC CSVAPDRRHYGYTF
TRBJ2-2 NA TRBD1 TRBV10-2 TGCGCCAGCAGTGGACAGGGCTTTAGCGGGGAGCTGTTTTTT CASSGQGFSGELFF
TRBJ1-2 NA TRBD1 TRBV19 TGTGCCAGTAGAACGGACAGGAACCACCCCTATGGCTACACCTTC CASRTDRNHPYGYTF
TRBJ1-5 once NA TRBV10-3 TGTGCCATCAGTGACGGGCAGGGTAATCAGCCCCAGCATTTT CAISDGQGNQPQHF
TRBJ2-3 NA TRBD1 TRBV28 TGTGCCAGCTGGACAGGGTCGACAGATACGCAGTATTTT CASWTGSTDTQYF
TRBJ1-2 NA NA TRBV5-6 TGTGCCAGCAGCCCCGGCGGGTTGGGCTACACCTTC CASSPGGLGYTF
TRBJ2-3 NA TRBD1 TRBV3-1/TRBV3-2 TGTGCCAGCAGCCCCGACAGGGGTAGCACAGATACGCAGTATTTT CASSPDRGSTDTQYF
TRBJ2-5 once NA TRBV5-6 TGTGCCAGCAGCTTGTTGACCCGCCAAGAGACCCAGTACTTC CASSLLTRQETQYF
TRBJ1-3 once TRBD1 TRBV3-1/TRBV3-2 TGTGCCAGCAGCCCGACAGGGTCGCGAAACACCATATATTTT CASSPTGSRNTIYF
TRBJ2-7 NA TRBD2 TRBV3-1/TRBV3-2 TGTGCCAGCAGCTCAGGACTAGCGGGGGTTTCCTACGAGCAGTACTTC CASSSGLAGVSYEQYF
TRBJ2-1 NA TRBD2 TRBV9 TGTGCCAGCAGCGGAAAGCGGGGTGATTGGAATGAGCAGTTCTTC CASSGKRGDWNEQFF
TRBJ2-3 NA NA TRBV5-5 TGTGCCAGCAGCCGGACACACACAGATACGCAGTATTTT CASSRTHTDTQYF